Below, 2 T cell receptor beta chains from the same sample are listed, as sequenced in a study of cytomegalovirus exposure and HLA in healthy donors. PCR used 60 Vbeta primers and 13 Jbeta primers. Here immunoSEQ multiplex PCR was the method, and the copy in TCRdb shows in-frame clones only, minus some. The sample has about 63,000 clones, about 76% seen once. Sequencing input: PBMCs. These receptors all come from a man aged 45-60 years in good health and CMV-seronegative.

The rearrangement links TRBV5-4 to TRBJ2-5; the match to TRBD2 covers 10 bases. The J call may be in error: the DNA end matches TRBJ2-7 better. Germline loops: CDR1 SGHNT, CDR2 YYREEE (reference sequence). The CDR3 totals 15 residues. The CDR3 spells CASSPAGGGYGEQYF. In DNA form, the CDR3 reads TGTGCCAGCAGCCCAGCGGGAGGGGGTTATGGCGAGCAGTACTTC.

The gene calls are TRBV4-1 and TRBJ2-3, with 7 bases identical to TRBD1. Germline-derived CDR1 and CDR2 are MGHRA and YSYEKL. This CDR3 spans 15 amino acids. V shed 5 bases and J 4 bases; nucleotides not matched to a gene: 9. The CDR3 region is CASSFRDSGPDTQYF. The CDR3 nucleotides are TGCGCCAGCAGCTTCCGGGACAGCGGTCCAGATACGCAGTATTTT.